These 8 T cell receptor beta chains came from one sample sequenced in a study of OX40 agonist ivuxolimab in advanced cancers. Clones were read by immunoSEQ multiplex PCR, and TCRdb kept only the in-frame ones, dropping some. The repertoire holds 80,000 to 95,000 clones, about 83% seen once, with 1.3% to 1.5% in the top ten. The sequences come from CD4+ or CD8+ T cells sorted from blood, collected in a trial of the OX40 agonist ivuxolimab. Receptors were obtained from an adult with an advanced solid tumor such as melanoma, head and neck, liver or kidney cancer.

The V call is TRBV30, the J call TRBJ1-3; 8 bases match TRBD1. This CDR3 region has 16 residues. V trimming: 3 bases; J trimming: 4 bases; junction bases outside the gene matches: 11. Germline V CDR1 and CDR2: GTSNPN, SVGIG (reference sequence). The CDR3 here is CAWSFMGQGAGNTIYF. CDR3 bases: TGTGCCTGGAGCTTTATGGGGCAGGGGGCCGGAAACACCATATATTTT.

The chain uses TRBV28 and TRBJ2-6; D is unclear. Trimming cost V 3 bases and J 0 bases, with 3 bases left between them. CDR3 length equals 14 residues. The germline gives CDR1 MDHEN, CDR2 SYDVKM. The CDR3 nucleotides read TGTGCCAGCAGTTTCGGCTCTGGGGCCAACGTCCTGACTTTC. Protein product: CASSFGSGANVLTF.

On this clone: No DNA is shown, since the ends of the CDR3 on it are uncertain; the CDR3 is the one TCRdb lists. The chain is built from TRBV6-5 and TRBJ1-2; TRBD1, the table's D call, lacks a check against the DNA. Germline loops: CDR1 MNHEY, CDR2 SVGAGI. Including both end residues, the CDR3 is 12 amino acids long. The CDR3 is CATRGTAYGCTF.

The V and J genes are TRBV11-2 and TRBJ2-1; D perhaps matches TRBD1 (7 bases). The CDR3 extends over 16 amino acids. Deletions cut 5 bases from V and 2 bases from J, with 16 bases between. Looked up from germline, CDR1 is SGHAT and CDR2 is FQNNGV. The CDR3 DNA is TGTGCCAGCAGCCCTACCCGCGGGACAGCCTACAATGAGCAGTTCTTC. Protein product: CASSPTRGTAYNEQFF. Drawing the rest from reference TRBV11-2 and TRBJ2-1, the complete variable domain is EAGVAQSPRYKIIEKRQSVAFWCNPISGHATLYWYQQILGQGPKLLIQFQNNGVVDDSQLPKDRFSAERLKGVDSTLKIQPAKLEDSAVYLCASSPTRGTAYNEQFFGPGTRLTVL.

The chain couples TRBV7-2 to TRBJ1-6; 10 bases agree with TRBD1. CDR3 length equals 15 residues. CDR1 is SGHTA, CDR2 FQGNSA, per germline. V lost 5 bases and J lost 9; bases outside the gene matches: 7. CDR3 sequence: CASSPPGTGVSPLHF. The CDR3 nucleotides are TGTGCCAGCAGCCCCCCGGGGACAGGGGTTTCACCCCTCCACTTT.

This clone has a single count. This chain uses TRBV4-2 with TRBJ1-4; TRBD1 matches 7 bases. Germline V gene sequence: CDR1 LGHNA, CDR2 YNFKEQ. Trimming took 2 bases from V and 8 from J; bases not matched to a gene: 5. CDR3 length: 14 residues. The CDR3 nucleotides are TGTGCCAGCAGCCAAACGGACAGGTTCGAAAAACTGTTTTTT. Amino acid sequence: CASSQTDRFEKLFF.

The chain links TRBV6-1 to TRBJ1-1; 9 bases match TRBD1. Per the germline V gene, CDR1 is MNHNS and CDR2 is SASEGT. The length of the CDR3 is 15 residues. Trimming at V came to 5 bases and at J to 1 base, leaving 5 bases not matched to a gene. The CDR3 reads CASSPRDRENTEAFF. In DNA form, the CDR3 reads TGTGCCAGCAGTCCTCGGGACAGGGAGAACACTGAAGCTTTCTTT.

The rearrangement links TRBV7-9 to TRBJ2-5; 7 bases align to TRBD1. The V gene's germline CDR1 is SEHNR and CDR2 FQNEAQ (reference sequence). The ends lost 5 bases at V and 5 bases at J; junction bases unmatched: 5. The CDR3 is 13 residues long. The CDR3 nucleotides are TGTGCCAGCAGCCTGACAGGGAGTGAGACCCAGTACTTC. Its translation is CASSLTGSETQYF.